Following are 29 T cell receptor beta chains from one sample sequenced in a study of neurological immune-mediated disorders (dated by TCRdb to 2018 to 2020). The library was obtained by 5' RACE. The run used an Illumina HiSeq 2500. The raw public reads went through TCRdb reprocessing: fastp at Q25, MiXCR clone calling, in-frame beta chains kept. One record per CDR3 amino acid sequence lists the most common genes and DNA. Here the sample has some 80,000 distinct CDR3 sequences; 5.8% occur a single time. Clones ranked in the top ten supply roughly 8.6% of the sample. In light of the paper, this sample's time point label describes: longitudinal time-point 2. Sample: PBMCs. Source of these receptors: a woman aged 55-69 years with multiple sclerosis.

This clonotype was found many times. This chain connects TRBV11-2 to TRBJ1-2; maybe TRBD1 (5 bases). V was shortened by 4 bases and J by 7 bases, with 10 bases between the two germline ends. The germline V gene has CDR1 SGHAT and CDR2 FQNNGV. The CDR3 totals 12 residues. This CDR3 reads CASSSTELGYTF. For the CDR3, the DNA is TGTGCCAGCAGCTCGACAGAGCTTGGCTACACCTTC.

There are many counts of this clonotype. V gene TRBV28 combines with J gene TRBJ2-5; weak D call: TRBD2 (5 bases). The CDR3 has 13 residues. V lost 7 bases and J lost 0, with 9 bases in between. The germline V gene has CDR1 MDHEN and CDR2 SYDVKM. CDR3 sequence: CASTSGYQETQYF. CDR3 in DNA: TGTGCCAGCACCTCGGGGTACCAAGAGACCCAGTACTTC.

At least ten counts were recorded for this clonotype. The V and J genes are TRBV9 and TRBJ1-6; no reliable D call. Germline V CDR1 and CDR2: SGDLS, YYNGEE. Trimming removed 0 bases from V and 11 bases from J, with 9 bases in between. The CDR3 spans 13 residues. The CDR3 loop reads CASSVAVDTPLHF. The CDR3 bases are TGTGCCAGCAGCGTAGCTGTGGATACACCCCTCCACTTT.

This clonotype was observed at least ten times. The rearrangement joins TRBV5-5 to TRBJ1-1; TRBD1 is a possible D gene (5 bases). This CDR3 has 14 residues. The germline CDR1 and CDR2 sequences are SGHKS and YYEKEE (reference sequence). Deletions cut 0 bases from V and 6 bases from J, with 12 bases between. CDR3 region: CASSLAGPGAEAFF. The CDR3, as DNA: TGTGCCAGCAGCTTGGCAGGGCCGGGGGCTGAAGCTTTCTTT.

The table lists this clonotype with many counts. This chain uses TRBV20-1 with TRBJ2-1; D is possibly TRBD2 (6 bases). Deletions cut 1 base from V and 1 base from J, with 14 bases between. This CDR3 region has 16 residues. Germline V gene data show CDR1 as DFQATT and CDR2 as SNEGSKA (reference sequence). The CDR3 region has the DNA TGCAGTGCTAGAGCCCCCGCCGCGGGATCCTACAATGAGCAGTTCTTC. Its translation is CSARAPAAGSYNEQFF.

At least ten counts were recorded for this clonotype. The chain links TRBV2 to TRBJ1-5; tentative D call: TRBD1 (6 bases). Germline assignment: CDR1 SNHLY and CDR2 FYNNEI. Trimming shortened V by 6 bases and J by 3 bases, and 12 bases separated the two germline ends. The CDR3 has 14 amino acids. The chain's CDR3 is CASSPDSFNQPQHF. DNA of the CDR3: TGTGCCAGCAGCCCGGACAGTTTCAATCAGCCCCAGCATTTT.

This clonotype was counted many times. This chain uses TRBV5-6 with TRBJ1-5, with 9 bases lining up with TRBD1. The CDR3 runs to 16 residues. CDR1 and CDR2 (germline): SGHDT, YYEEEE. V was clipped by 3 bases and J by 4 bases; unmatched bases: 8. Written as DNA, the CDR3 is TGTGCCAGCAGCTCAACGACCGGGACAGGGAATCAGCCCCAGCATTTT. It specifies CASSSTTGTGNQPQHF.

This clonotype showed up just a few times. The chain recombines TRBV5-1 with TRBJ1-6; 9 bases match TRBD1. Trimming removed 4 bases from V and 8 bases from J; junction bases left unmatched: 7. Germline values: CDR1 SGHRS, CDR2 YFSETQ. The length of the CDR3 is 15 residues. The CDR3 DNA reads TGCGCCAGCAGCCCACAGGGGGCGCGGGATTCACCCCTCCACTTT. Amino acid sequence: CASSPQGARDSPLHF.

The V call is TRBV27, the J call TRBJ1-1; 7 bases match TRBD1. The germline CDR1 and CDR2 sequences are MNHEY and SMNVEV (reference sequence). V lost 10 bases and J lost 0; bases outside the gene matches: 8. The CDR3 loop spans 14 amino acids. CDR3 amino acids: CATRGGGLNTEAFF. The CDR3 nucleotides read TGTGCCACCAGGGGGGGCGGGTTGAACACTGAAGCTTTCTTT.

Of note for this clonotype: Just one base apart from a much larger clone, this may be a read error. The V call is TRBV20-1, the J call TRBJ1-1; TRBD1 might be the D (5 bases). There are 15 residues in the CDR3. The germline V gene encodes CDR1 DFQATT and CDR2 SNEGSKA (reference sequence). CDR3 sequence (DNA): TGCAAGATCGCAGTGAGCGAGGGGATGAACACTGAAGCTTTCTTT. Protein: CKIAVSEGMNTEAFF.

Turning to this clonotype: A much larger clone differs from this one at a single base, so this may be a read error. This chain uses TRBV7-6 with TRBJ2-2, with D maybe TRBD2 (5 bases). The CDR3 has 15 amino acids. Germline assignment: CDR1 SGHVS and CDR2 FNYEAQ. DNA of the CDR3: TGTGACAGCAGCTTTACGGGAAAGAACACCGGGGAGCTGTTTTTT. Its protein product is CDSSFTGKNTGELFF.

This clonotype has at least ten counts. The J gene is TRBJ2-7, the V gene TRBV6-5; D perhaps matches TRBD2 (6 bases). CDR1 is MNHEY and CDR2 is SVGAGI in the germline V gene. Trimming took off 2 bases at V and 5 bases at J, with 13 bases between the two ends. The CDR3 has 14 amino acids. CDR3 sequence reads: CASSYGGDSHEQYF. The CDR3 nucleotides read TGTGCCAGCAGTTACGGAGGGGATTCCCACGAGCAGTACTTC.

This clonotype was seen repeatedly, ten times or more. CDR3 coding DNA: TGCGCCAGCAGCCCAGGGGGCGCGAGGGATCAGCCCCAGCATTTT. This sequence encodes CASSPGGARDQPQHF. The V and J genes are TRBV5-1 and TRBJ1-5, with 8 nucleotides matching TRBD1. CDR1 is SGHRS and CDR2 is YFSETQ in the germline V gene. V gave up 4 bases and J gave up 5 bases; unmatched junction bases: 8. This CDR3 is built from 15 residues.

This clonotype was observed at least ten times. The chain links TRBV7-9 to TRBJ2-3; perhaps TRBD1 as D (5 bases). CDR3 length: 15 amino acids. Germline values: CDR1 SEHNR, CDR2 FQNEAQ (reference sequence). Deletions cut 10 bases from V and 6 bases from J, with 23 bases between. The CDR3, as DNA: TGTGCCAACGCTCACGGTGGGGCCCTAGGGGATACGCAGTATTTT. Its translation is CANAHGGALGDTQYF.

At least ten counts were recorded for this clonotype. The V and J genes are TRBV28 and TRBJ2-2; D remains unclear. Trimming stripped 5 bases from V and 4 bases from J, with 8 bases between. The CDR3 covers 13 residues. The germline V gene encodes CDR1 MDHEN and CDR2 SYDVKM. For the CDR3, the DNA is TGTGCCAGCAGTCCCCGTGGCACCGGGGAGCTGTTTTTT. Protein product: CASSPRGTGELFF.

This clonotype was recorded at least ten times. The rearrangement uses TRBV10-2 and TRBJ2-5; the match to TRBD1 covers 7 bases. Per germline, CDR1 WSHSY and CDR2 SAAADI. V dropped 6 bases and J dropped 3; count of bases not matched to a gene: 4. The CDR3 is 13 residues long. The CDR3 protein is CASRDGTEETQYF. Written as DNA, the CDR3 is TGCGCCAGCAGGGATGGGACAGAAGAGACCCAGTACTTC.

The V and J genes are TRBV3-1 and TRBJ1-1; D remains unclear. CDR1 and CDR2 from the germline V gene are LGHDT and YNNKEL (reference sequence). The CDR3 loop spans 13 amino acids. Trimming pared 0 bases from V and 10 bases from J, leaving 12 bases between. As DNA, the CDR3 is TGTGCCAGCAGCCAAGATATTGGACGGCGAGCTTTCTTT. Protein: CASSQDIGRRAFF.

This clonotype was counted at least ten times. The chain couples TRBV5-6 to TRBJ1-1; the D gene is possibly TRBD1 (6 bases). Germline V gives CDR1 SGHDT, CDR2 YYEEEE. The CDR3 spans 14 residues. Trimming removed 5 bases at V and 1 base at J, with 12 bases between. CDR3 residues: CASRPTGRNTEAFF. CDR3 DNA sequence: TGTGCCAGCAGACCGACAGGAAGGAACACTGAAGCTTTCTTT.

This clonotype has a count of ten or more. The chain links TRBV6-2 or TRBV6-3 to TRBJ1-6; TRBD1 agrees at 7 bases. After removal of 5 bases from V and 10 bases from J, the junction contained 11 bases not matched to a gene. CDR1 and CDR2 from the germline V gene are MNHEY and SVGEGT. This CDR3 spans 15 amino acids. The CDR3 nucleotides are TGTGCCAGCAGTCCGAGGGACAGAAGAGGGTCACCCCTCCACTTT. Its protein is CASSPRDRRGSPLHF.

The sample holds many counts of this clonotype. The gene calls are TRBV6-6 and TRBJ2-7, with D hard to call. The CDR3 has 15 residues. The V gene's germline CDR1 is MNHNY and CDR2 SVGAGI (reference sequence). V lost 4 bases to trimming and J lost 0 bases, with 13 bases between them. CDR3: CASSSPTLSSYEQYF. The DNA for the CDR3 is TGTGCCAGCAGTTCCCCGACTCTTAGCTCCTACGAGCAGTACTTC.

This clonotype was observed many times. The chain uses TRBV5-1 and TRBJ2-7; TRBD2 aligns across 13 bases. The J segment lost 3 bases and the V segment lost 4 bases, leaving 7 bases of the junction unmatched. This CDR3 spans 16 amino acids. Germline CDR1 reads SGHRS; CDR2 reads YFSETQ. The CDR3 DNA sequence: TGCGCCAGCAGCGCCAGGACTAGCGGGAGATTCTACGAGCAGTACTTC. It is translated as CASSARTSGRFYEQYF. The variable domain in full, with the rest retrieved from reference TRBV5-1 and TRBJ2-7, is KAGVTQTPRYLIKTRGQQVTLSCSPISGHRSVSWYQQTPGQGLQFLFEYFSETQRNKGNFPGRFSGRQFSNSRSEMNVSTLELGDSALYLCASSARTSGRFYEQYFGPGTRLTVT.

This clonotype was detected a few times. The chain links TRBV13 to TRBJ1-1; D not resolved. The germline CDR1 and CDR2 sequences are PRHDT and FYEKMQ (reference sequence). The CDR3 loop spans 18 amino acids. Trimming shortened V by 2 bases and J by 10 bases, and 29 bases separated the two germline ends. For the CDR3, the DNA is TGTGCCAGCAGCTTAAGACGGCGACCCTTTAGTTCCCCGGAGGGAGCTTTCTTT. It translates to CASSLRRRPFSSPEGAFF. Full variable domain (rest looked up from reference TRBV13 and TRBJ1-1): AAGVIQSPRHLIKEKRETATLKCYPIPRHDTVYWYQQGPGQDPQFLISFYEKMQSDKGSIPDRFSAQQFSDYHSELNMSSLELGDSALYFCASSLRRRPFSSPEGAFFGQGTRLTVV.

The rearrangement links TRBV5-1 to TRBJ1-4, with 7 bases aligning to TRBD1. Per the germline V gene, CDR1 is SGHRS and CDR2 is YFSETQ. V lost 2 bases and J lost 2; bases outside the gene matches: 6. CDR3 length: 16 amino acids. As DNA, the CDR3 is TGCGCCAGCAGCTTTCGAACGACAGGGACTAATGAAAAACTGTTTTTT. Residues: CASSFRTTGTNEKLFF.

This clonotype was picked up many times. The rearrangement joins TRBV18 to TRBJ2-5; D is perhaps TRBD2 (6 bases). V was shortened by 3 bases and J by 2 bases, with 10 bases between the two germline ends. CDR1 is KGHSH, CDR2 LQKENI, per germline. This CDR3 region has 14 residues. CDR3 region: CASSPLGLQETQYF. CDR3 sequence (DNA): TGTGCCAGCTCACCTTTGGGACTTCAAGAGACCCAGTACTTC. Looking up the rest from reference TRBV18 and TRBJ2-5 gives the full variable domain: NAGVMQNPRHLVRRRGQEARLRCSPMKGHSHVYWYRQLPEEGLKFMVYLQKENIIDESGMPKERFSAEFPKEGPSILRIQQVVRGDSAAYFCASSPLGLQETQYFGPGTRLLVL.

This clonotype was observed at least ten times. The chain has TRBV12-3 or TRBV12-4 and TRBJ1-1, with D possibly being TRBD1 (6 bases). Trimming pared 7 bases from V and 3 bases from J, leaving 18 bases between. This CDR3 is 15 amino acids long. This chain's CDR3 is CASTPGTGWYTEAFF. The CDR3 DNA reads as TGTGCCAGCACCCCGGGAACAGGGTGGTACACTGAAGCTTTCTTT.

This clonotype was detected ten times or more. This chain joins TRBV4-1 and TRBJ2-5; 10 bases agree with TRBD2. Germline lookup yields CDR1 MGHRA and CDR2 YSYEKL. CDR3 size: 18 residues. V dropped 3 bases and J dropped 1; count of bases not matched to a gene: 11. The CDR3 sequence is CASSHPGVLAGVQETQYF. CDR3 DNA sequence: TGCGCCAGCAGCCACCCCGGGGTGCTAGCGGGGGTCCAAGAGACCCAGTACTTC.

This clonotype was seen ten or more times. The chain combines TRBV9 with TRBJ2-7; TRBD1 matches at 9 bases. The CDR3 contains 15 residues. Unmatched junction bases numbered 6, after V lost 0 bases and J lost 5 bases. The germline V gene encodes CDR1 SGDLS and CDR2 YYNGEE. The CDR3, as DNA: TGTGCCAGCAGCGTAGTTGGGACAGGGATCGACGAGCAGTACTTC. It specifies CASSVVGTGIDEQYF. The full variable domain, rest sourced from reference TRBV9 and TRBJ2-7, is DSGVTQTPKHLITATGQRVTLRCSPRSGDLSVYWYQQSLDQGLQFLIQYYNGEERAKGNILERFSAQQFPDLHSELNLSSLELGDSALYFCASSVVGTGIDEQYFGPGTRLTVT.

The sample holds many counts of this clonotype. The chain is built from TRBV6-4 and TRBJ2-1; 8 bases are a match to TRBD1. The CDR3 spans 15 residues. CDR1 MRHNA and CDR2 SNTAGT come from the germline V gene. With V trimmed by 3 bases and J by 1 base, 2 bases remained unmatched. CDR3 coding DNA: TGTGCCAGCAGTGAGACAGGGGTTTCCTACAATGAGCAGTTCTTC. Amino acid sequence: CASSETGVSYNEQFF.

This clonotype was seen ten or more times. The chain employs TRBV29-1 and TRBJ1-4; TRBD1 matches 9 bases. The V gene's germline CDR1 is SQVTM and CDR2 ANQGSEA. The CDR3 contains 13 residues. V was clipped by 6 bases and J by 8 bases; unmatched bases: 7. The DNA of the CDR3 is TGCAGCGTGCAACAGGGGGCTGGGGAAAAACTGTTTTTT. The encoded protein is CSVQQGAGEKLFF. Supplemented by reference TRBV29-1 and TRBJ1-4, the full variable domain reads SAVISQKPSRDICQRGTSLTIQCQVDSQVTMMFWYRQQPGQSLTLIATANQGSEATYESGFVIDKFPISRPNLTFSTLTVSNMSPEDSSIYLCSVQQGAGEKLFFGSGTQLSVL.